This T cell receptor beta chain originates from a study of T cell repertoires in aging, cancer and after chemotherapy. Study-wide context: Over several months to years, re-sampled healthy donor repertoires clearly shared clones. About 8.1 million TCR reads made up the full dataset.

Judged by abundance, this clonotype is medium-sized. Its antigen is undetermined. TRB rearrangements spanning V, D and J were amplified using mixed TRB-A/B primers. MiXCR, applied by TCRdb to the multiplex PCR reads, yields one record per CDR3 protein. The table lists around 5,500 distinct CDR3 sequences, around 30% of them singletons. CDR1 and CDR2 (germline): SGHAT, FQDESV (reference sequence). Trimming removed 5 bases from V and 3 bases from J; junction bases left unmatched: 6. The CDR3 contains 16 residues. The template was genomic DNA from peripheral blood, not RNA. Whole-study results and caveats: In healthy donors, age-related TCR diversity loss mainly reflected lost richness.

The TCR comes from a human donor in good health. The chain uses TRBV11-1 and TRBJ2-1; 11 nucleotides line up with TRBD1. Sequencing was performed on blood. The chain's CDR3 is CASSRAGTGGYNEQFF. The DNA for the CDR3 is TGTGCCAGCAGCCGAGCCGGGACAGGGGGCTACAATGAGCAGTTCTTC.